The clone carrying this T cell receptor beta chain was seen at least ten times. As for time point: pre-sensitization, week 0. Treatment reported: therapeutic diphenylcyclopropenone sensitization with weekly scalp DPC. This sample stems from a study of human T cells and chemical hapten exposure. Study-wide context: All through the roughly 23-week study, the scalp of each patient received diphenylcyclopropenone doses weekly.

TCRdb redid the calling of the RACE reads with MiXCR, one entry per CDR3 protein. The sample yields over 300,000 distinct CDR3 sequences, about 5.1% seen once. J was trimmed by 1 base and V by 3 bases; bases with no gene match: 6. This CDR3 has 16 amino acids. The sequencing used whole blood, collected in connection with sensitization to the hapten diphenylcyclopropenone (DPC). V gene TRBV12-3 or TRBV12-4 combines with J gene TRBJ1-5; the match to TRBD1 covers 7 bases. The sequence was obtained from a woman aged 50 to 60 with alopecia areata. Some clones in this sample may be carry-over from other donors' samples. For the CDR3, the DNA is TGTGCCAGCAGTTTCCGCCCAGGGGGAAGCAATCAGCCCCAGCATTTT. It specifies CASSFRPGGSNQPQHF.